This T cell receptor (beta chain) was recorded in a study of regulatory T cells in long-lasting Graves disease. Time point: newly diagnosed GD, antithyroid drugs for less than 3 months. PBMC-derived RNA was used for the TCR library. CDR1 and CDR2 from the germline V gene are SGHRS and YFSETQ. This CDR3 comprises 14 residues. In the case of this clonotype: One end of the junction fails to match germline, which may point to a read error.

Arm-PCR of CDR3 regions with iRepertoire HTBI primers generated TCR beta libraries. TCRdb fed the multiplex PCR reads into MiXCR, producing one record per CDR3 protein. The table records roughly 610,000 distinct CDR3 sequences, less than 20% of them present only once. The sample was also linked to a second study, of T cells in Graves' hyperthyroidism and ophthalmopathy.

The TCR sequence derives from a woman aged 30 to 39 with Graves disease. The chain employs TRBV5-1 and TRBJ1-1; D unresolved. Material: peripheral blood mononuclear cells (PBMCs), obtained at new diagnosis, from a patient treated with antithyroid drugs. The CDR3 spells CASSSRDGGTEAFF. In DNA form, the CDR3 reads TGTGCCAGCAGCAGTAGGGATGGAGGCACTGAAGCTTTCTTT.